One and the same sample provided the 25 T cell receptor beta chains below, sequenced in a study of T cells after yellow fever vaccination. Via MiXCR, TCRdb re-called the 5' RACE reads, giving one row per CDR3 protein. The sample has around 73,000 distinct CDR3 sequences; roughly 7.4% are singletons. The source was CD8+ T cells sorted from PBMCs, collected on the day of the yellow fever booster vaccination. These TCRs come from a young man who received the YFV17D yellow fever vaccine.

This clonotype has a count of ten or more. This chain's CDR3 is CASSLPQGWGTDTQYF. In nucleotides, the CDR3 is TGTGCCAGCAGCTTGCCCCAGGGGTGGGGCACAGATACGCAGTATTTT. This chain joins TRBV7-6 and TRBJ2-3; D is possibly TRBD1 (6 bases). Germline CDR1 reads SGHVS; CDR2 reads FNYEAQ. V was pared by 3 bases and J by 1 base, with 14 bases between. CDR3 length: 16 residues. The full variable domain, its missing parts supplied by reference TRBV7-6 and TRBJ2-3, is GAGVSQSPRYKVTKRGQDVALRCDPISGHVSLYWYRQALGQGPEFLTYFNYEAQQDKSGLPNDRFSAERPEGSISTLTIQRTEQRDSAMYRCASSLPQGWGTDTQYFGPGTRLTVL.

This clonotype appeared a few times. V usage is TRBV29-1 and J usage is TRBJ2-7; D may be TRBD1 (6 bases). Per germline, CDR1 SQVTM and CDR2 ANQGSEA. The CDR3 spans 13 residues. The V end lost 2 bases, the J end lost 0 bases, and 8 bases lay between the germline ends. CDR3: CSVESGHSYEQYF. The CDR3 DNA reads TGCAGCGTTGAATCGGGACACTCCTACGAGCAGTACTTC.

This clonotype was seen a few times. This chain links TRBV18 with TRBJ2-1; D possibly corresponds to TRBD2 (6 bases). Germline values: CDR1 KGHSH, CDR2 LQKENI. V dropped 3 bases and J dropped 4 bases, with 16 bases sitting between them. There are 16 residues in the CDR3. CDR3 region: CASSPGDGRKYNEQFF. Written as DNA, the CDR3 is TGTGCCAGCTCACCCGGGGACGGGAGAAAGTACAATGAGCAGTTCTTC.

This clonotype was counted at least ten times. The V gene is TRBV28, the J gene TRBJ2-7, with 11 bases lining up with TRBD2. The CDR3 has 15 amino acids. Germline lookup yields CDR1 MDHEN and CDR2 SYDVKM. Unmatched junction bases numbered 4, after V lost 3 bases and J lost 3 bases. The CDR3 region has the DNA TGTGCCAGCAGTTTGGGGACTAGCGGAGACTACGAGCAGTACTTC. This translates into CASSLGTSGDYEQYF.

CDR3 region: CASSLAERESYEQYF. The CDR3 DNA is TGCGCCAGCAGCTTAGCCGAGCGGGAGAGCTACGAGCAGTACTTC. The chain has TRBV5-1 and TRBJ2-7; 8 bases are shared with TRBD2. The CDR3 is made up of 15 amino acids. Trimming took 2 bases from V and 3 from J; bases not matched to a gene: 7. Germline V gene sequence: CDR1 SGHRS, CDR2 YFSETQ.

This clonotype was seen a few times. This sequence joins TRBV29-1 and TRBJ1-3; D ambiguous. The CDR3 sequence is 15 residues long. Germline values: CDR1 SQVTM, CDR2 ANQGSEA. V was pared by 4 bases and J by 0 bases, with 13 bases between. The CDR3 region has the DNA TGCAGCGTTGGGCATTACACCGCCTCTGGAAACACCATATATTTT. Encoded protein: CSVGHYTASGNTIYF.

The chain has TRBV7-9 and TRBJ2-7; perhaps TRBD2 as D (5 bases). The CDR3 loop spans 13 amino acids. V was clipped by 4 bases and J by 6 bases, with 13 bases between them. CDR1 is SEHNR and CDR2 is FQNEAQ in the germline V gene (reference sequence). The CDR3 is CASSYGDRSEQYF. As DNA, the CDR3 is TGTGCCAGCAGCTACGGGGATAGGAGCGAGCAGTACTTC. Combining the CDR3 with reference TRBV7-9 and TRBJ2-7 gives the whole variable domain DTGVSQNPRHKITKRGQNVTFRCDPISEHNRLYWYRQTLGQGPEFLTYFQNEAQLEKSRLLSDRFSAERPKGSFSTLEIQRTEQGDSAMYLCASSYGDRSEQYFGPGTRLTVT.

The chain has TRBV7-2 and TRBJ2-7; 7 nucleotides match TRBD1. The junction had 4 bases not matched to a gene; V was cut back by 4 bases and J by 1 base. The V gene's germline CDR1 is SGHTA and CDR2 FQGNSA. The CDR3 contains 14 residues. The CDR3 DNA sequence: TGTGCCAGCAGCTCCACAGGGGTTTCCTACGAGCAGTACTTC. Protein sequence: CASSSTGVSYEQYF.

This rearrangement joins TRBV11-2 to TRBJ2-1; TRBD2 might be the D (6 bases). Trimming left V 3 bases short and J 7 bases short, with 10 bases between. This CDR3 is 13 amino acids long. CDR1 and CDR2 (germline): SGHAT, FQNNGV. The CDR3: CASSFGGTNEQFF. In DNA form, the CDR3 reads TGTGCCAGCAGCTTCGGTGGGACTAATGAGCAGTTCTTC.

This clonotype was seen repeatedly, ten times or more. The chain joins TRBV10-3 to TRBJ2-7, with 7 bases that match TRBD1. Germline V gives CDR1 ENHRY, CDR2 SYGVKD. This CDR3 has 16 amino acids. The trim removed 3 bases at V and 0 bases at J, leaving 8 bases unmatched. The CDR3 sequence is CAISDSDRAFSYEQYF. DNA of the CDR3: TGTGCCATCAGTGATAGTGACAGGGCCTTCTCCTACGAGCAGTACTTC.

The chain employs TRBV2 and TRBJ1-6; no reliable D call. Trimming removed 5 bases at V and 7 bases at J, with 9 bases between. The CDR3 is made up of 13 amino acids. Germline V gene lookup returns CDR1 SNHLY and CDR2 FYNNEI. CDR3 coding DNA: TGTGCCAGCAGTTTTCCCGGCAATTCACCCCTCCACTTT. Its translation: CASSFPGNSPLHF.

This clonotype was detected a few times. The rearrangement uses TRBV27 and TRBJ1-6; D gene uncertain. Germline V lookup: CDR1 MNHEY, CDR2 SMNVEV (reference sequence). Trimming took off 2 bases at V and 6 bases at J, with 8 bases between the two ends. The CDR3 covers 14 residues. The CDR3 sequence: CASSLLGGNSPLHF. The CDR3, as DNA: TGTGCCAGCAGTTTACTGGGAGGTAATTCACCCCTCCACTTT.

This clonotype was found many times. The rearrangement joins TRBV5-1 to TRBJ2-5; D assignment may be TRBD1 or TRBD2 (5 bases each). V gave up 2 bases and J gave up 1 base, with 12 bases separating them. The CDR3 extends over 15 amino acids. Germline CDR1 SGHRS, CDR2 YFSETQ. The CDR3 reads CASSFGGAFQETQYF. CDR3 in DNA: TGCGCCAGCAGCTTTGGGGGAGCCTTCCAAGAGACCCAGTACTTC. Variable domain in full (rest from reference TRBV5-1 and TRBJ2-5): KAGVTQTPRYLIKTRGQQVTLSCSPISGHRSVSWYQQTPGQGLQFLFEYFSETQRNKGNFPGRFSGRQFSNSRSEMNVSTLELGDSALYLCASSFGGAFQETQYFGPGTRLLVL.

This clonotype was detected a few times. The chain links TRBV7-9 to TRBJ2-7; 7 nucleotides match TRBD1. The CDR3 spans 14 residues. V was pared by 5 bases and J by 1 base, with 5 bases of the junction left unmatched. From germline, CDR1 is SEHNR and CDR2 FQNEAQ (reference sequence). CDR3 protein: CASSQTGRSYEQYF. CDR3 sequence (DNA): TGTGCCAGCAGCCAGACAGGGCGATCCTACGAGCAGTACTTC. The entire variable domain, with the rest obtained from reference TRBV7-9 and TRBJ2-7, is as follows: DTGVSQNPRHKITKRGQNVTFRCDPISEHNRLYWYRQTLGQGPEFLTYFQNEAQLEKSRLLSDRFSAERPKGSFSTLEIQRTEQGDSAMYLCASSQTGRSYEQYFGPGTRLTVT.

The table lists this clonotype with many counts. The chain recombines TRBV5-1 with TRBJ1-1; D call uncertain. V lost 0 bases and J lost 4, with 13 bases in between. CDR3 length equals 15 residues. The germline gives CDR1 SGHRS, CDR2 YFSETQ. The CDR3 bases are TGCGCCAGCAGCTTGGGGACCGGCGTGAGCACTGAAGCTTTCTTT. Protein: CASSLGTGVSTEAFF.

This clonotype was observed a handful of times. The V and J genes are TRBV7-8 and TRBJ2-3; D might be TRBD1 (5 bases). Germline CDR1 reads SGHVS; CDR2 reads FQNEAQ. Deletions cut 3 bases from V and 0 bases from J, with 16 bases between. The CDR3 totals 17 residues. In DNA form, the CDR3 reads TGTGCCAGCAGCTTGTGGCAGGGCTTTTCTAGCACAGATACGCAGTATTTT. Translation: CASSLWQGFSSTDTQYF.

The chain couples TRBV7-6 to TRBJ2-3, with D perhaps TRBD1 or TRBD2 (5 bases each). This CDR3 spans 21 amino acids. Germline V gene data show CDR1 as SGHVS and CDR2 as FNYEAQ. Between the trimmed V and J ends, which lost 2 bases and 6 bases, there was a span of 33 bases. CDR3 in amino acids: CASSLSLSSGRQAAPGDTQYF. Here the CDR3 DNA reads TGTGCCAGCAGCTTATCCTTGAGTTCGGGACGACAAGCGGCCCCGGGCGATACGCAGTATTTT. The variable domain in full, completed from reference TRBV7-6 and TRBJ2-3, reads GAGVSQSPRYKVTKRGQDVALRCDPISGHVSLYWYRQALGQGPEFLTYFNYEAQQDKSGLPNDRFSAERPEGSISTLTIQRTEQRDSAMYRCASSLSLSSGRQAAPGDTQYFGPGTRLTVL.

This clonotype was seen only a few times. In DNA form, the CDR3 reads TGTGCCAGCACCCGGGAGCGGGATGCAGAGACCCAGTACTTC. It encodes CASTRERDAETQYF. The V gene is TRBV13, the J gene TRBJ2-5, with 7 bases fitting TRBD2. The J segment lost 4 bases and the V segment lost 7 bases, leaving 9 bases of the junction unmatched. Germline CDR1 PRHDT, CDR2 FYEKMQ (reference sequence). CDR3 length: 14 residues.

The chain has TRBV30 and TRBJ2-7, with 7 nucleotides matching TRBD1. The V gene end was trimmed by 2 bases and the J gene end by 0 bases; junction bases not matched to a gene: 4. Germline CDR1 is GTSNPN and CDR2 is SVGIG (reference sequence). CDR3 length equals 14 residues. Written as DNA, the CDR3 is TGTGCCTGGAGTACCTGGGACAGCTCCTACGAGCAGTACTTC. Translated: CAWSTWDSSYEQYF.

This chain connects TRBV11-1 to TRBJ1-2; 9 bases are a match to TRBD1. This CDR3 contains 13 residues. Germline CDR1 and CDR2: SGHAT and FQDESV (reference sequence). The junction had 2 bases not matched to a gene; V was cut back by 5 bases and J by 4 bases. Written as DNA, the CDR3 is TGTGCCAGCAGCGGGACAGGGACCTATGGCTACACCTTC. Its translation is CASSGTGTYGYTF.

This clonotype was seen a few times. V gene TRBV20-1 combines with J gene TRBJ2-3; D ambiguous. The germline V and J ends were trimmed by 8 bases and 0 bases, with 12 bases remaining between them. The CDR3 sequence is 13 residues long. Germline V gene data show CDR1 as DFQATT and CDR2 as SNEGSKA (reference sequence). For the CDR3, the DNA is TGCAGTTTCTTTGCCTTTAGCACAGATACGCAGTATTTT. Encoded protein: CSFFAFSTDTQYF.

The V call is TRBV20-1, the J call TRBJ2-7; tentative D call: TRBD1 (6 bases). The V gene's germline CDR1 is DFQATT and CDR2 SNEGSKA (reference sequence). Trimming cost V 5 bases and J 9 bases, with 14 bases left between them. This CDR3 has 11 amino acids. Here the CDR3 DNA reads TGCAGTGCTTCAGGGGCGCTCGGGCAGTACTTC. As protein: CSASGALGQYF.

At least ten counts were recorded for this clonotype. The J gene is TRBJ2-3, the V gene TRBV7-9; no reliable D call. The germline gives CDR1 SEHNR, CDR2 FQNEAQ (reference sequence). V lost 9 bases to trimming and J lost 2 bases, with 3 bases between them. The CDR3 has 10 amino acids. CDR3 coding DNA: TGTGCCAGTTCCACAGATACGCAGTATTTT. It specifies CASSTDTQYF. The full variable domain, with the rest looked up from reference TRBV7-9 and TRBJ2-3, is DTGVSQNPRHKITKRGQNVTFRCDPISEHNRLYWYRQTLGQGPEFLTYFQNEAQLEKSRLLSDRFSAERPKGSFSTLEIQRTEQGDSAMYLCASSTDTQYFGPGTRLTVL.

The chain couples TRBV18 to TRBJ1-2; D not resolved. The V gene's germline CDR1 is KGHSH and CDR2 LQKENI. With 2 bases removed from V and 9 bases from J, the gap between germline ends came to 22 bases. The CDR3 is 16 residues long. The DNA for the CDR3 is TGTGCCAGCTCACCATCCCCCTCCGCACTTGATGGAAGCTACACCTTC. Translated, it gives CASSPSPSALDGSYTF. The full variable domain, with the rest looked up from reference TRBV18 and TRBJ1-2, is NAGVMQNPRHLVRRRGQEARLRCSPMKGHSHVYWYRQLPEEGLKFMVYLQKENIIDESGMPKERFSAEFPKEGPSILRIQQVVRGDSAAYFCASSPSPSALDGSYTFGSGTRLTVV.

For the CDR3, the DNA is TGTGCCAGCAGCAACATAAGGGGGCCCAGTAGGCAGTTCTTC. It encodes CASSNIRGPSRQFF. This chain uses TRBV7-6 with TRBJ2-1, with 7 bases aligning to TRBD1. V gave up 5 bases and J gave up 12 bases; unmatched junction bases: 13. The CDR3 length is 14 residues. Germline V CDR1 and CDR2: SGHVS, FNYEAQ.